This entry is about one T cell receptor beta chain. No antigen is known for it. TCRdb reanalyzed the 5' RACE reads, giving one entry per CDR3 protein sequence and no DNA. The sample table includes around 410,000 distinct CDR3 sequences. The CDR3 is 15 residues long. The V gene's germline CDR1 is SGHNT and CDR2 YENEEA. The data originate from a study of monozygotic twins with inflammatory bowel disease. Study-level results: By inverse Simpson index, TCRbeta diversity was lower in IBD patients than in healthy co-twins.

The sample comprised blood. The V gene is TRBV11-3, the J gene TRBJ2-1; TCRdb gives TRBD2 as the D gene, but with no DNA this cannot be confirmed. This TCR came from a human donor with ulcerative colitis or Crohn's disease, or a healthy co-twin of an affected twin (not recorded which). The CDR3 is CASSLDGGTPNEQFF.